What follows are 28 T cell receptor beta chains derived from one specimen sequenced in a study of T-cell memory formation after mild COVID-19. TCRdb used MiXCR to reprocess the 5' RACE reads, holding one entry per CDR3 protein. The sample lists around 200,000 distinct CDR3 sequences; under 20% were seen once. The sample comprised PBMCs or a T cell subset sorted from them (not recorded which). The receptors originated from a man in his late teens or twenties who had mild COVID-19 (a few samples of this study predate the infection). Cell type and time point are not known.

This clonotype was detected a few times. The J gene is TRBJ1-4, the V gene TRBV24-1; tentative D call: TRBD1 (5 bases). Germline V gives CDR1 KGHDR, CDR2 SFDVKD. V was trimmed by 3 bases and J by 7 bases, leaving 8 bases between them. The CDR3 contains 13 residues. CDR3 sequence: CATSDGTAEKLFF. The CDR3 nucleotides are TGTGCCACCAGTGATGGGACGGCTGAAAAACTGTTTTTT.

This sequence joins TRBV5-6 and TRBJ2-2; maybe TRBD1 (5 bases). Trimming removed 0 bases at V and 3 bases at J, with 6 bases between. Germline-derived CDR1 and CDR2 are SGHDT and YYEEEE. The CDR3 spans 14 residues. CDR3 residues: CASSLAGYTGELFF. Written as DNA, the CDR3 is TGTGCCAGCAGCTTGGCAGGGTACACCGGGGAGCTGTTTTTT.

This CDR3 is CASSYSLPGQGNGYTF. CDR3 sequence (DNA): TGTGCCAGCAGTTACTCGTTGCCGGGACAGGGGAATGGCTACACCTTC. The rearrangement joins TRBV6-6 to TRBJ1-2; TRBD1 agrees at 10 bases. With V trimmed by 0 bases and J by 6 bases, 7 bases remained unmatched. CDR1 is MNHNY, CDR2 SVGAGI, per germline (reference sequence). This CDR3 contains 16 residues.

The rearrangement joins TRBV6-1 to TRBJ2-2; D remains ambiguous. The CDR3 consists of 15 residues. Per the germline V gene, CDR1 is MNHNS and CDR2 is SASEGT. Trimming removed 11 bases at V and 0 bases at J, with 16 bases between. The CDR3 bases are TGTGCCGCCCTCCGAGGCGGACCGAACACCGGGGAGCTGTTTTTT. Its protein is CAALRGGPNTGELFF.

This clonotype appeared many times. The chain is built from TRBV7-2 and TRBJ2-3; D uncertain. The CDR3 extends over 14 amino acids. Germline V CDR1 and CDR2: SGHTA, FQGNSA. Trimming pared 2 bases from V and 5 bases from J, leaving 11 bases between. The CDR3 here is CASSLMSWRDTQYF. Written as DNA, the CDR3 is TGTGCCAGCAGCTTAATGTCTTGGAGAGATACGCAGTATTTT.

This clonotype was recorded a few times. This chain connects TRBV9 to TRBJ1-6, with D hard to call. This CDR3 is built from 14 residues. The V gene's germline CDR1 is SGDLS and CDR2 YYNGEE. V lost 0 bases and J 8 bases, leaving 9 bases between the germline ends. For the CDR3, the DNA is TGTGCCAGCAGCGTAGGGGCGTTGGATTCACCCCTCCACTTT. This encodes CASSVGALDSPLHF.

This rearrangement joins TRBV5-1 to TRBJ1-2; D uncertain. V lost 4 bases and J lost 4, with 14 bases in between. Germline V gives CDR1 SGHRS, CDR2 YFSETQ. The CDR3 extends over 14 amino acids. Here the CDR3 reads CASSEEGIRYGYTF. The CDR3 bases are TGCGCCAGCAGCGAGGAAGGGATTCGCTATGGCTACACCTTC.

This clonotype was counted many times. V gene TRBV5-1 combines with J gene TRBJ1-5, with D possibly being TRBD1 (5 bases). The CDR3 has 15 amino acids. V was pared by 4 bases and J by 6 bases, with 17 bases between. In germline, CDR1 is SGHRS, CDR2 YFSETQ. CDR3 nucleotide sequence: TGCGCCAGCAGCGACGGCGACGGGGGGACTCAGCCCCAGCATTTT. It specifies CASSDGDGGTQPQHF.

This clonotype showed up just a few times. This rearrangement joins TRBV28 to TRBJ1-2; 7 positions agree with TRBD1. The CDR3 contains 14 residues. With 5 bases clipped from V and 6 bases from J, the junction kept 9 bases outside the gene matches. Per germline, CDR1 MDHEN and CDR2 SYDVKM. The CDR3 DNA is TGTGCCAGCAGTCCGGGACAGAAGTTCGATGGCTACACCTTC. Its protein product is CASSPGQKFDGYTF.

This clonotype turned up a few times. This chain links TRBV5-1 with TRBJ2-7; D uncertain. The CDR3 has 12 residues. V was clipped by 0 bases and J by 6 bases, with 7 bases between them. The germline gives CDR1 SGHRS, CDR2 YFSETQ. CDR3 loop: CASSLASGEQYF. CDR3 nucleotide sequence: TGCGCCAGCAGCTTGGCCTCCGGCGAGCAGTACTTC.

The genes are TRBV6-5 and TRBJ2-7; D is undetermined. The germline CDR1 and CDR2 sequences are MNHEY and SVGAGI. This CDR3 spans 15 amino acids. Trimming stripped 0 bases from V and 0 bases from J, with 9 bases between. The chain's CDR3 is CASSYSLAGSYEQYF. The CDR3 DNA sequence: TGTGCCAGCAGTTACTCGTTGGCAGGCTCCTACGAGCAGTACTTC.

V usage is TRBV29-1 and J usage is TRBJ1-2; 7 nucleotides align to TRBD1. CDR3 size: 11 residues. With V trimmed by 4 bases and J by 8 bases, 4 bases remained unmatched. Germline V lookup: CDR1 SQVTM, CDR2 ANQGSEA. The CDR3 DNA reads as TGCAGCGTTGGACAGGGTCAAGGCTACACCTTC. The encoded protein is CSVGQGQGYTF.

The CDR3 coding sequence is TGCGCCAGCAGCCAGGACGACAGGGAAGATACGCAGTATTTT. Its translation: CASSQDDREDTQYF. The V gene is TRBV4-1, the J gene TRBJ2-3; 7 bases line up with TRBD1. This CDR3 spans 14 amino acids. Trimming cost V 3 bases and J 5 bases; bases outside gene matches: 5. Looked up from germline, CDR1 is MGHRA and CDR2 is YSYEKL.

This clonotype was seen a handful of times. The rearrangement links TRBV7-9 to TRBJ1-1; unclear D gene. The CDR3 consists of 12 residues. Germline V gene data show CDR1 as SEHNR and CDR2 as FQNEAQ (reference sequence). Trimming left V 5 bases short and J 5 bases short, with 9 bases between. DNA for the CDR3: TGTGCCAGCAGCCCTGACGGGACTGAAGCTTTCTTT. This gives the protein CASSPDGTEAFF.

The chain recombines TRBV20-1 with TRBJ2-3; no definite D call. V dropped 2 bases and J dropped 3 bases, with 9 bases sitting between them. CDR3 length: 13 residues. Germline CDR1 is DFQATT and CDR2 is SNEGSKA (reference sequence). The CDR3 region is CSARRDGTDTQYF. DNA of the CDR3: TGCAGTGCTAGAAGAGACGGGACAGATACGCAGTATTTT.

This clonotype has only a few counts. V and J are TRBV12-5 and TRBJ2-3; TRBD2 is a possible D gene (7 bases). The germline CDR1 and CDR2 sequences are LGHNT and FRNRAP. Trimming stripped 9 bases from V and 6 bases from J, with 22 bases between. The CDR3 covers 15 residues. This CDR3 reads CASAIGGGGLDTQYF. The CDR3 DNA is TGTGCTAGCGCCATCGGGGGCGGGGGCCTCGATACGCAGTATTTT.

The chain couples TRBV4-1 to TRBJ2-1; 7 bases line up with TRBD2. The germline V gene has CDR1 MGHRA and CDR2 YSYEKL. The CDR3 is 16 amino acids. With 1 base clipped from V and 5 bases from J, the junction kept 8 bases outside the gene matches. CDR3 in amino acids: CASSQGRAGVHNEQFF. Written as DNA, the CDR3 is TGCGCCAGCAGCCAAGGGCGGGCGGGGGTTCACAATGAGCAGTTCTTC.

This rearrangement joins TRBV6-5 to TRBJ1-1, with 7 bases that match TRBD1. Germline-derived CDR1 and CDR2 are MNHEY and SVGAGI. The CDR3 runs to 15 residues. V trimming: 7 bases; J trimming: 10 bases; junction bases outside the gene matches: 18. CDR3 sequence: CASTAAGGADRGAFF. The CDR3 nucleotides are TGTGCCAGCACCGCAGCAGGGGGGGCGGATCGTGGAGCTTTCTTT.

Remarks on this clonotype: The junction does not match germline at one end; this may be a read error. The genes are TRBV2 and TRBJ2-7; D is undetermined. The CDR3 is 12 amino acids. The V gene's germline CDR1 is SNHLY and CDR2 FYNNEI. CDR3 in amino acids: CARSEARYEQYF. Written as DNA, the CDR3 is TGTGCCAGAAGTGAAGCCAGGTACGAGCAGTACTTC.

The chain couples TRBV7-2 to TRBJ1-2, with D uncertain. In germline, CDR1 is SGHTA, CDR2 FQGNSA. The CDR3 contains 12 residues. Trimming left V 3 bases short and J 3 bases short, with 5 bases between. Written as DNA, the CDR3 is TGTGCCAGCAGCTTCAACGACTATGGCTACACCTTC. It encodes CASSFNDYGYTF.

This clonotype has a handful of counts. The gene calls are TRBV4-3 and TRBJ2-7, with 12 nucleotides matching TRBD2. Trimming removed 5 bases from V and 0 bases from J; junction bases left unmatched: 5. This CDR3 is 16 amino acids long. CDR1 is LGHNA and CDR2 is YSLEER in the germline V gene. CDR3 in DNA: TGCGCCAGCAGCTTCCGACTAGCGGGGGCCTCCTACGAGCAGTACTTC. It translates to CASSFRLAGASYEQYF.

This clonotype was detected a few times. V usage is TRBV6-2 or TRBV6-3 and J usage is TRBJ2-2; 13 bases align to TRBD2. Unmatched junction bases numbered 7, after V lost 5 bases and J lost 7 bases. The germline V gene encodes CDR1 MNHEY and CDR2 SVGEGT. This CDR3 spans 16 amino acids. The CDR3: CASSVTSGGANGELFF. In nucleotides, the CDR3 is TGTGCCAGCAGTGTTACTAGCGGGGGGGCGAACGGGGAGCTGTTTTTT.

This chain connects TRBV6-2 or TRBV6-3 to TRBJ2-6; 7 bases fit TRBD1. The germline V gene has CDR1 MNHEY and CDR2 SVGEGT. The V segment lost 7 bases and the J segment 2 bases; nucleotides outside the gene matches: 11. The CDR3 is made up of 17 amino acids. CDR3 sequence: CASKKWSTGAGANVLTF. CDR3 DNA: TGTGCCAGCAAGAAGTGGTCCACAGGGGCTGGGGCCAACGTCCTGACTTTC.

This clonotype was detected many times. This chain links TRBV20-1 with TRBJ2-6; D possibly uses TRBD1 or TRBD2 (5 bases each). Germline V CDR1 and CDR2: DFQATT, SNEGSKA (reference sequence). This CDR3 spans 16 amino acids. Between the trimmed V and J ends, which lost 1 base and 2 bases, there was a span of 12 bases. CDR3 bases: TGCAGTGCTAGAGTTCAGGGAGCCCCTGGGGCCAACGTCCTGACTTTC. This encodes CSARVQGAPGANVLTF.

In this sample, this clonotype turned up a few times. The V call is TRBV6-5, the J call TRBJ2-4; D is undetermined. Germline V gene lookup returns CDR1 MNHEY and CDR2 SVGAGI. The CDR3 has 13 amino acids. V dropped 5 bases and J dropped 0 bases, with 5 bases sitting between them. The CDR3 is CASSDLAKNIQYF. The CDR3 DNA sequence: TGTGCCAGCAGTGACCTAGCCAAAAACATTCAGTACTTC.

This clonotype was recorded a few times. The CDR3 sequence: CASSSWTGGNGSPLHF. The CDR3 nucleotides read TGTGCCAGCAGCTCCTGGACAGGGGGCAATGGATCACCCCTCCACTTT. The V and J genes are TRBV7-9 and TRBJ1-6; 11 nucleotides agree with TRBD1. This CDR3 has 16 residues. V lost 4 bases, J lost 10 bases, and 9 bases stayed unmatched. Germline CDR1 and CDR2: SEHNR and FQNEAQ (reference sequence).

This clonotype was detected ten times or more. The chain employs TRBV5-5 and TRBJ1-1; D possibly corresponds to TRBD1 (5 bases). CDR1 and CDR2 from the germline V gene are SGHKS and YYEKEE (reference sequence). The CDR3 sequence is 14 residues long. V shed 2 bases and J shed 2 bases, with 10 bases lying between them. In DNA form, the CDR3 reads TGTGCCAGCAGCTTTAGGGGTGGTAACACTGAAGCTTTCTTT. It codes for CASSFRGGNTEAFF.

This clonotype has ten or more counts. The rearrangement links TRBV24-1 to TRBJ2-3; 8 nucleotides agree with TRBD2. Trimming at V came to 3 bases and at J to 1 base, leaving 5 bases not matched to a gene. Per germline, CDR1 KGHDR and CDR2 SFDVKD. The CDR3 length is 16 residues. In DNA, the CDR3 is TGTGCCACCAGTGATCTTCAAGCGGGGGGCACAGATACGCAGTATTTT. As protein: CATSDLQAGGTDTQYF.